This T cell receptor (beta chain) derives from a study of human T cells and chemical hapten exposure (dated by TCRdb to about 2021). In terms of the full investigation: For sensitization, 2% DPC in acetone was applied to a 2 cm by 2 cm area of upper inner arm skin. Around 30 alopecia patients provided blood for TCR sequencing at one to four time points (pre-sensitization, 2, 6 and 24 weeks). Blood samples were taken from patients before sensitization (week 0) and then at 2, 6 and about 24 weeks after DPC sensitization. The mostly female patient cohort included alopecia areata with under or over 50% scalp involvement, alopecia totalis and alopecia universalis. Throughout the approximately 26-week study period, patients were also given weekly therapeutic DPC doses on the scalp. Patch testing was done on the upper back using Finn chambers containing 0.01% DPC, and results were scored after 6 days according to International Contact Dermatitis Research Group standards. Libraries were pooled for sequencing, and variation in per-sample TCR yields was attributed mainly to small differences in library volumes within the pool. Peripheral blood TCR repertoire changes were tracked in vivo in alopecia patients during primary and secondary sensitization to the hapten diphenylcyclopropenone (DPC). What the authors observed across the whole study: After repeated subsampling, the strength of the expansion versus patch-test correlation and the threshold at which it became significant changed. Because all patients had alopecia, a presumed autoimmune disease, the immune response of the patients might differ from that of healthy individuals. Patch test score was positively correlated with the number of PT1 expanded TCRs, with significance at thresholds 8, 16 and 32 but not at 4. Expanded TCRs formed significantly more large CDR3 similarity clusters than pre-sensitization or healthy control sets, consistent with antigen-driven responses. DPC sensitization did not change the number of TCRs with a frequency above 1 in 1000, and there was no evidence of changes in global repertoire structure.

V lost 3 bases and J lost 2 bases; the stretch between them is 12 bases long. CDR1 and CDR2, per the germline V gene, are SGDLS and YYNGEE. The CDR3, from cysteine to phenylalanine, totals 14 residues. The CDR3 DNA has 42 bases and is translated from base 1. Interpreted using the paper, the time point label stands for: patch test 3, about 24 weeks after DPC sensitization. The sample's treatment or condition label, decoded: therapeutic diphenylcyclopropenone sensitization with weekly scalp DPC. At each patch-test visit, blood was drawn before the patch test was applied. Patients were considered eligible if aged 18 to 70, diagnosed with alopecia and deemed suitable for DPC therapy, and patients were excluded if pregnant. Total RNA was extracted from unfractionated whole blood that had been collected in Tempus Blood RNA tubes. About this clonotype: The antigen this receptor binds is unknown. No base quality information exists; no much larger clone differs at one position.

The library was produced with RACE. TCRdb records NextSeq 500 as the sequencer. Library preparation attached unique molecular identifiers to individual cDNA molecules for quantitative, reproducible TCR counting. Both TCR alpha and TCR beta chains were sequenced from each blood RNA sample. The authors processed their data as follows. The median number of TCRs per sample was approximately 93,000, ranging from about 20,000 to 750,000. V, J and CDR3 annotation of the TCR reads was carried out using the Decombinator software suite. For the PS versus PT1 abundance plots, all samples were subsampled to the same number of TCRs (28,000). TCRs were defined as expanded if absent before sensitization and observed at least eight times at the 2-week time point. TCRdb trimmed the raw reads at Q25, called clones with MiXCR and kept productive beta chains. CDR3 protein sequences are deduplicated, and each keeps its most common genes and DNA. It is TCRdb's table, rather than the study itself, that gives the V and J calls and clone size. Present in this sample are around 110,000 distinct CDR3 sequences, about 10% of which were seen just once. The ten top clones hold around 2.2% of the sample.

The receptor comes from a woman aged 45-65 years with alopecia areata. Some clones in this sample may be carry-over from other donors' samples. This specimen consisted of whole blood, obtained in connection with sensitization to the hapten diphenylcyclopropenone (DPC). The chain is assembled from TRBV9 and TRBJ2-7, with the D gene too uncertain to name. DNA sequence: TGTGCCAGCAGCGACCCCGCGGTTCCCTACGAGCAGTACTTC. This yields the protein CASSDPAVPYEQYF.